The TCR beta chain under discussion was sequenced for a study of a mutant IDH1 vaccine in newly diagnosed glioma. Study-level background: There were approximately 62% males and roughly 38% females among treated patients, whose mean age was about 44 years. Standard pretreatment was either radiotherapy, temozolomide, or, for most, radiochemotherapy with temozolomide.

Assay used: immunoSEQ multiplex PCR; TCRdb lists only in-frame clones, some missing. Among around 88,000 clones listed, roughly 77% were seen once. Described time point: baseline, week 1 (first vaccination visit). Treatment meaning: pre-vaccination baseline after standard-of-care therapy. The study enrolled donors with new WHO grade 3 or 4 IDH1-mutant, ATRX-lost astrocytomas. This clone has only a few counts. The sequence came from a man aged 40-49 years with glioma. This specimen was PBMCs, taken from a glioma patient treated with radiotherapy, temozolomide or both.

For the CDR3, the DNA is TGTGCTAGTGTCGGAGGGGAAATGAACACTGAAGCTTTCTTT. Translated: CASVGGEMNTEAFF. The genes are TRBV12-5 and TRBJ1-1; TRBD1 is a possible D gene (5 bases). V was clipped by 7 bases and J by 0 bases, with 12 bases between them. CDR1 is LGHNT and CDR2 is FRNRAP in the germline V gene. CDR3 size: 14 residues.